This T cell receptor beta chain was recorded in a study of regulatory T cells in long-lasting Graves disease. Sequencing libraries for TCR beta were prepared with iRepertoire HTBI primers and Arm-PCR of CDR3 regions. TCRdb independently ran MiXCR on the multiplex PCR reads; one entry per CDR3 protein. The sample has some 400,000 distinct CDR3 sequences, 15% seen once. On this clonotype itself: This may arise from a read error, as a much more abundant clone is one base away.

This CDR3 region has 14 residues. Germline lookup yields CDR1 SGHAT and CDR2 FQDESV (reference sequence). Time point: newly diagnosed GD, antithyroid drugs for less than 3 months. After RNA was extracted from PBMCs, the TCR library was made from it. The same specimen was also included in a second study, on T cells in Graves' hyperthyroidism and ophthalmopathy. That work states: HTBI primers were employed in a first-round RT-PCR of the TCR CDR3.

The sample here was peripheral blood mononuclear cells (PBMCs), taken at new diagnosis, from a patient treated with antithyroid drugs. This chain links TRBV11-1 with TRBJ1-1; D not certain. The clonotype originates from a woman younger than 45 with Graves disease. CDR3 nucleotide sequence: TGTGCCAGCAGCCTCAAGGCGGGCAACACTGAAGCTCTCTTT. It specifies CASSLKAGNTEALF.